This TCR beta chain was recovered during a study of blood T cell repertoires in COVID-19. Cohorts were based on clinical histories the participants reported. In the original processing: Amplification of reference gene primers provided the estimated nucleated cell counts. Only in-frame clones appear in the TCRdb table, and some are missing; sequencing was by immunoSEQ multiplex PCR. V and J calls and clone size are those listed in that table; D and trimming were worked out from the DNA. Among 200,000 to 250,000 clones listed, 90% were seen once. V lost 5 bases to trimming and J lost 6 bases, with 14 bases between them. The CDR3 sequence is 14 residues long. Germline lookup yields CDR1 SEHNR and CDR2 FQNEAQ (reference sequence).

The chain uses TRBV7-9 and TRBJ2-1; D uncertain. The specimen was PBMCs or T cells enriched from blood (not recorded which). This TCR derives from a young man who had been exposed to COVID-19. DNA of the CDR3: TGTGCCAGCAGCCAACTCAATGGTGGCAATGAGCAGTTCTTC. It translates to CASSQLNGGNEQFF.